The clone carrying this TCR beta chain was seen repeatedly, ten times or more. Its antigen is unidentified. TCRdb redid the calling of the 5' RACE reads with MiXCR, one entry per CDR3 protein. The sample lists 25,000 to 30,000 distinct CDR3 sequences; 5% were seen once. The data originate from a study of T cells after yellow fever vaccination. Overall study results and limits: The bulk population could contribute abundant contaminating clonotypes to FACS-sorted repertoires. A small proportion of clonotypes was detected in both the CD4 and CD8 compartments. The booster response re-showed most primary clones: approximately 97% CD4, around 85% CD8.

CDR3 length: 13 residues. Germline V gene sequence: CDR1 SEHNR, CDR2 FQNEAQ (reference sequence). Deletions cut 4 bases from V and 4 bases from J, with 10 bases between. This sequence joins TRBV7-9 and TRBJ1-1; D is unclear. This receptor was taken from a man younger than 45 who received the YFV17D yellow fever vaccine. Here the sequenced sample was CD8+ T cells sorted from PBMCs, taken 10 days after the yellow fever booster vaccination. The CDR3 is CASSSSRATEAFF. In DNA form, the CDR3 reads TGTGCCAGCAGCTCGAGTAGGGCCACTGAAGCTTTCTTT.